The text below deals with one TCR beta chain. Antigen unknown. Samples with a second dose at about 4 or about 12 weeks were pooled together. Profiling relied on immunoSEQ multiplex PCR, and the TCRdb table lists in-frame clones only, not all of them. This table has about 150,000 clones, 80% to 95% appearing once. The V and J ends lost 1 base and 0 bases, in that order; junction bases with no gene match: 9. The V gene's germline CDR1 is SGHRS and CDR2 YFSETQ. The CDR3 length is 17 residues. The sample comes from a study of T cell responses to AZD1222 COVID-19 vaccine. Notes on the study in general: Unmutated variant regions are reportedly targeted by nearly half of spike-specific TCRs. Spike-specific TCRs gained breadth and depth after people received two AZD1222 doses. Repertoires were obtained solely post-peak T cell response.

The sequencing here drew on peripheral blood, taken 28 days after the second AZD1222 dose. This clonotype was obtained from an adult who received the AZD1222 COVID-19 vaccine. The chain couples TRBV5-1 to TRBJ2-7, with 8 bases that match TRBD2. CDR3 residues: CASSLTGSGSSSYEQYF. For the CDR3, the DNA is TGCGCCAGCAGCTTGACAGGGAGCGGGAGTAGCTCCTACGAGCAGTACTTC.